Listed here are 2 T cell receptor beta chains from one sample, sequenced in a study of shared clonotypes between healthy human individuals. This table comes from immunoSEQ multiplex PCR, and its TCRdb copy is limited to in-frame clones, with some not included. The data contain approximately 2.4 million clones, roughly 95% of them seen just once; the ten biggest clones take up less than 0.15%. Input material: naive CD4+ T cells sorted from blood. The subset denotes: CD45RA+ positively selected. The source of these receptors is a man aged 18 to 30 in good health.

A note on this clone: Germline and junction disagree at one end, which may indicate a read error. This chain uses TRBV6-4 with TRBJ2-1; TRBD1 aligns across 9 bases. Germline assignment: CDR1 MRHNA and CDR2 SNTAGT. There are 12 residues in the CDR3. The chain's CDR3 is CASSTGTGKAIF. CDR3 nucleotide sequence: TGTGCCAGCAGTACCGGGACAGGGAAAGCGATCTTC.

The chain is built from TRBV9 and TRBJ1-1; D not resolved. Trimming took off 3 bases at V and 12 bases at J, with 18 bases between the two ends. This CDR3 spans 13 amino acids. The germline V gene has CDR1 SGDLS and CDR2 YYNGEE. CDR3 in amino acids: CASSARGGIGTFF. For the CDR3, the DNA is TGTGCCAGCAGCGCACGTGGTGGCATCGGAACTTTCTTT.